The table lists the clone carrying this TCR beta chain with many counts. The germline CDR1 and CDR2 sequences are MNHNS and SASEGT. CDR3 length: 14 amino acids. The V end was cut by 8 bases, the J end by 0 bases, with 11 bases between. Thyroid surgery had not been preceded by any treatment in any patient. The record originates from a study of metastatic and nonmetastatic thyroid tumors. About the research overall: Patients with malignant and benign thyroid disease provided blood and tumor or nodule tissue, whose repertoires were compared.

TCRdb re-called clones via MiXCR from the PCR reads. The sample records 75,000 to 100,000 clones, roughly 12% being singletons. Sequences were obtained from blood. This TCR came from a female donor with papillary thyroid cancer or a benign thyroid nodule (not recorded which). Some clones in this sample may be carry-over from other donors' samples. The chain carries TRBV6-1 and TRBJ2-1; D is unresolved. The CDR3 spells CASVYGSSYNEQFF. As DNA, the CDR3 is TGTGCCAGCGTTTATGGTAGCTCCTACAATGAGCAGTTCTTC.